These T cell receptor beta chains were read from a single sample in a study of a mutant IDH1 vaccine in newly diagnosed glioma. No cognate antigen is known for these TCRs. Using immunoSEQ multiplex PCR, the repertoire was profiled, and TCRdb retains in-frame clones only, with some absent. The repertoire holds tens of thousands of clones, with roughly 74% as singletons. The sample here was PBMCs, taken from a glioma patient whose treatment included an IDH1 peptide vaccine. The receptors were gathered from a man aged 45-60 years with glioma. The CDR3 runs from the conserved cysteine through the conserved F or W. The D gene is left open where the match is weak. Not all rows give a size; the values are once, few, many and, for expanded clones, a class.

J	size	D	V	CDR3	DNA
TRBJ1-1	-	TRBD1	TRBV19	CASKTGQGANTEAFF	TGTGCCAGTAAGACGGGACAGGGGGCAAACACTGAAGCTTTCTTT
TRBJ2-1	-	-	TRBV5-1	CASSLDVWEQFF	TGCGCCAGCAGCTTGGATGTCTGGGAGCAGTTCTTC
TRBJ1-2	-	-	TRBV2	CASSGDTTYGYTF	TGTGCCAGCAGTGGAGACACGACCTATGGCTACACCTTC
TRBJ2-2	-	-	TRBV18	CASSPIDTSHTGELFF	TGTGCCAGCTCACCAATCGACACCTCACACACCGGGGAGCTGTTTTTT
TRBJ1-1	-	-	TRBV6-5	CASRATGNTEAFF	TGTGCCAGCAGGGCAACAGGGAACACTGAAGCTTTCTTT
TRBJ2-3	few	-	TRBV2	CASSEALDWRKRTDTQYF	TGTGCCAGCAGTGAAGCGCTGGATTGGCGCAAACGGACAGATACGCAGTATTTT
TRBJ1-4	-	-	TRBV5-1	CASTAGDRLDEKLFF	TGCGCCAGCACCGCAGGGGATCGTCTTGATGAAAAACTGTTTTTT
TRBJ1-1	-	TRBD1	TRBV4-2	CASSRDRLTEAFF	TGTGCCAGCAGCCGGGACAGACTCACTGAAGCTTTCTTT
TRBJ2-1	-	-	TRBV9	CASSVADAGFYNEQFF	TGTGCCAGCAGCGTAGCTGACGCGGGGTTCTACAATGAGCAGTTCTTC
TRBJ1-2	-	-	TRBV18	CASSPRAGGLGYGYTF	TGTGCCAGCTCACCACGGGCAGGAGGGCTTGGCTATGGCTACACCTTC
TRBJ2-7	-	TRBD1	TRBV6-1	CASSDPGQDEQYF	TGTGCCAGCAGTGACCCGGGACAGGACGAGCAGTACTTC
TRBJ2-3	-	-	TRBV7-6	CASSSVDGVSPSTDTQYF	TGTGCCAGCAGCTCTGTGGACGGCGTGTCTCCTTCCACAGATACGCAGTATTTT
TRBJ2-7	-	TRBD1	TRBV5-1	CASSLGQGPYEQYF	TGCGCCAGCAGCTTGGGACAGGGGCCCTACGAGCAGTACTTC
TRBJ1-1	-	-	TRBV10-3	CAISESWPRGTEAFF	TGTGCCATCAGTGAGTCTTGGCCCCGAGGCACTGAAGCTTTCTTT
TRBJ2-7	-	-	TRBV11-2	CASSPLGGLVNHEQYF	TGTGCCAGCAGCCCCTTGGGGGGTTTAGTGAACCACGAGCAGTACTTC
TRBJ1-6	few	-	TRBV7-9	CASRRWGGEDSPLHF	TGTGCCAGCAGACGATGGGGGGGAGAGGATTCACCCCTCCACTTT
TRBJ2-7	-	TRBD1	TRBV13	CASSLAGTGTDEQYF	TGTGCCAGCAGCTTAGCCGGGACAGGGACCGACGAGCAGTACTTC
TRBJ2-1	-	-	TRBV4-2	CASSQVRVDENEQFF	TGTGCCAGCAGCCAAGTGAGGGTTGACGAAAATGAGCAGTTCTTC
TRBJ1-1	-	TRBD1	TRBV5-4	CASSFDFLGGATEAFF	TGTGCCAGCAGCTTTGATTTCTTAGGGGGCGCGACTGAAGCTTTCTTT
TRBJ1-4	-	-	TRBV5-6	CASSWGAAQRPTNEKLFF	TGTGCCAGCAGCTGGGGAGCGGCCCAAAGGCCAACTAATGAAAAACTGTTTTTT
TRBJ1-1	-	-	TRBV18	CASSPQWNTEAFF	TGTGCCAGCTCACCACAGTGGAACACTGAAGCTTTCTTT
TRBJ1-1	-	-	TRBV7-6	CASSLGGAVEAFF	TGTGCCAGCAGCCTTGGGGGGGCGGTTGAAGCTTTCTTT
TRBJ2-5	-	TRBD1	TRBV6-5	CASSYPGTGEETQYF	TGTGCCAGCAGTTACCCAGGGACAGGCGAAGAGACCCAGTACTTC
TRBJ1-2	-	TRBD1	TRBV5-4	CASSSGQGNYGYTF	TGTGCCAGCAGCTCCGGACAGGGTAACTATGGCTACACCTTC
TRBJ1-1	-	-	TRBV20-1	CSANTEAFF	TGCAGTGCTAACACTGAAGCTTTCTTT
TRBJ2-1	-	TRBD1	TRBV9	CASSVRTGGLINEQFF	TGTGCCAGCAGCGTTCGAACAGGGGGCCTTATCAATGAGCAGTTCTTC